This is a list of T cell receptor beta chains from one sample in a study of blood T cell repertoires in COVID-19. Sequencing was performed with immunoSEQ multiplex PCR; in TCRdb, only in-frame clones are kept and a portion is missing. The sample contains some 160,000 clones, around 84% of which appear only once. Sequencing was carried out using peripheral blood. These receptor sequences come from a woman between 45 and 65 years old with acute or convalescent COVID-19. The CDR3 runs from the conserved cysteine through the conserved F or W. Each record gives: D gene, J gene, clone size, V gene, CDR3 protein, CDR3 DNA. D genes are given only for firm matches. Where a row states a size, it is once, few, many or the class of an expanded clone; other rows omit it.

d_call: TRBD2; j_call: TRBJ2-4; clone_size: -; v_call: TRBV5-1; cdr3_aa: CASSPRGDVDF; cdr3_nt: TGCGCCAGCAGCCCCCGGGGGGATGTGGACTTC
d_call: -; j_call: TRBJ1-3; clone_size: -; v_call: TRBV10-2; cdr3_aa: CASSADIGNTIYF; cdr3_nt: TGCGCCAGCAGTGCAGATATTGGAAACACCATATATTTT
d_call: -; j_call: TRBJ1-5; clone_size: few; v_call: TRBV18; cdr3_aa: CASSRVQGSHQPQHF; cdr3_nt: TGTGCCAGCTCACGGGTTCAGGGATCTCATCAGCCCCAGCATTTT
d_call: TRBD1; j_call: TRBJ1-6; clone_size: -; v_call: TRBV19; cdr3_aa: CASSIRDRGSPLHF; cdr3_nt: TGTGCCAGTAGTATTCGGGACAGGGGATCACCCCTCCACTTT
d_call: TRBD1; j_call: TRBJ1-3; clone_size: -; v_call: TRBV2; cdr3_aa: CAGKTGTGNTIYF; cdr3_nt: TGTGCCGGGAAGACAGGGACTGGAAACACCATATATTTT
d_call: TRBD1; j_call: TRBJ1-6; clone_size: -; v_call: TRBV4-2; cdr3_aa: CASSQEVLKTGASPLHF; cdr3_nt: TGTGCCAGCAGCCAAGAGGTCTTGAAGACAGGGGCTTCACCCCTCCACTTT
d_call: TRBD1; j_call: TRBJ1-4; clone_size: -; v_call: TRBV12-3/TRBV12-4; cdr3_aa: CASSQGVNEKLFF; cdr3_nt: TGTGCCAGCAGTCAGGGGGTTAATGAAAAACTGTTTTTT
d_call: -; j_call: TRBJ1-2; clone_size: once; v_call: TRBV4-2; cdr3_aa: CASSLTESNYGYTF; cdr3_nt: TGTGCCAGCAGCCTCACGGAGTCTAACTATGGCTACACCTTC
d_call: -; j_call: TRBJ1-2; clone_size: -; v_call: TRBV19; cdr3_aa: CATETSYGYTF; cdr3_nt: TGTGCCACCGAAACCAGCTATGGCTACACCTTC
d_call: -; j_call: TRBJ1-5; clone_size: -; v_call: TRBV6-4; cdr3_aa: CASSDPAGPGPGVYSNQPQHF; cdr3_nt: TGTGCCAGCAGTGACCCGGCGGGGCCCGGACCTGGGGTTTATAGCAATCAGCCCCAGCATTTT
d_call: TRBD1; j_call: TRBJ1-1; clone_size: once; v_call: TRBV11-3; cdr3_aa: CASSQQGDTEAFF; cdr3_nt: TGTGCCAGCAGCCAACAGGGGGACACTGAAGCTTTCTTT
d_call: -; j_call: TRBJ2-5; clone_size: -; v_call: TRBV7-9; cdr3_aa: CASSGDFVLWTLYF; cdr3_nt: TGTGCCAGCAGCGGGGACTTTGTACTTTGGACTTTGTACTTC
d_call: -; j_call: TRBJ1-6; clone_size: -; v_call: TRBV28; cdr3_aa: CASRESQGPYNSPLHF; cdr3_nt: TGTGCCAGCAGAGAGAGTCAGGGCCCCTATAATTCACCCCTCCACTTT
d_call: -; j_call: TRBJ2-3; clone_size: -; v_call: TRBV20-1; cdr3_aa: CSASGASKGGDTQYF; cdr3_nt: TGCAGTGCTAGTGGGGCCTCGAAGGGAGGCGATACGCAGTATTTT
d_call: TRBD2; j_call: TRBJ2-1; clone_size: few; v_call: TRBV2; cdr3_aa: CASSEIWTSASNEQFF; cdr3_nt: TGTGCCAGCAGTGAAATTTGGACTAGCGCCTCCAATGAGCAGTTCTTC
d_call: TRBD1; j_call: TRBJ1-4; clone_size: few; v_call: TRBV29-1; cdr3_aa: CSVVGQGAVKLFF; cdr3_nt: TGCAGCGTTGTAGGGCAGGGGGCGGTAAAACTGTTTTTT
d_call: -; j_call: TRBJ2-5; clone_size: -; v_call: TRBV7-3; cdr3_aa: CASSSAGPETQYF; cdr3_nt: TGTGCCAGCAGCTCAGCGGGCCCAGAGACCCAGTACTTC
d_call: -; j_call: TRBJ1-6; clone_size: once; v_call: TRBV7-2; cdr3_aa: CASSPGLRGSPLHF; cdr3_nt: TGTGCCAGCAGCCCGGGACTTAGGGGTTCACCCCTCCACTTT
d_call: -; j_call: TRBJ1-2; clone_size: -; v_call: TRBV28; cdr3_aa: CASSLWELGYTF; cdr3_nt: TGTGCCAGCAGTTTATGGGAACTAGGGTACACCTTC
d_call: TRBD1; j_call: TRBJ1-5; clone_size: -; v_call: TRBV6-5; cdr3_aa: CASSRGQEPGAQHF; cdr3_nt: TGTGCCAGCAGCCGTGGACAGGAACCTGGAGCCCAGCATTTT
d_call: -; j_call: TRBJ2-2; clone_size: -; v_call: TRBV19; cdr3_aa: CASSMLAGWNTGELFF; cdr3_nt: TGTGCCAGTAGTATGCTTGCAGGGTGGAACACCGGGGAGCTGTTTTTT
d_call: -; j_call: TRBJ2-7; clone_size: -; v_call: TRBV7-3; cdr3_aa: CASSSASGYEQYF; cdr3_nt: TGTGCCAGCAGCTCCGCTTCAGGCTACGAGCAGTACTTC
d_call: -; j_call: TRBJ1-2; clone_size: -; v_call: TRBV6-5; cdr3_aa: CASSYSAGNRDGYTF; cdr3_nt: TGTGCCAGCAGTTACTCTGCCGGGAATCGCGATGGCTACACCTTC
d_call: -; j_call: TRBJ1-1; clone_size: -; v_call: TRBV9; cdr3_aa: CASSVGAQSTEAFF; cdr3_nt: TGTGCCAGCAGCGTAGGAGCACAGTCCACTGAAGCTTTCTTT
d_call: -; j_call: TRBJ2-5; clone_size: -; v_call: TRBV6-5; cdr3_aa: CASSPIIRETQYF; cdr3_nt: TGTGCCAGCAGTCCGATAATCCGGGAGACCCAGTACTTC
d_call: TRBD2; j_call: TRBJ2-1; clone_size: -; v_call: TRBV6-5; cdr3_aa: CASSRTSGYNEQFF; cdr3_nt: TGTGCCAGCAGCCGGACTAGCGGCTACAATGAGCAGTTCTTC
d_call: -; j_call: TRBJ1-6; clone_size: once; v_call: TRBV6-5; cdr3_aa: CASSYSNGISPLHF; cdr3_nt: TGTGCCAGCAGTTACTCGAACGGGATTTCACCCCTCCACTTT
d_call: TRBD2; j_call: TRBJ2-1; clone_size: -; v_call: TRBV7-7; cdr3_aa: CASSPGPSGASNEQFF; cdr3_nt: TGTGCCAGCAGCCCGGGGCCGAGCGGGGCGAGCAATGAGCAGTTCTTC
d_call: -; j_call: TRBJ1-1; clone_size: -; v_call: TRBV11-2; cdr3_aa: CASSKGDTEAFF; cdr3_nt: TGTGCCAGCAGTAAGGGGGACACTGAAGCTTTCTTT
d_call: -; j_call: TRBJ1-5; clone_size: -; v_call: TRBV28; cdr3_aa: CASSLQSGKGGQPQHF; cdr3_nt: TGTGCCAGCAGTTTACAATCAGGGAAGGGCGGCCAGCCCCAGCATTTT
d_call: -; j_call: TRBJ1-6; clone_size: -; v_call: TRBV27; cdr3_aa: CASTPRGGDNSPLHF; cdr3_nt: TGTGCCAGCACCCCACGCGGGGGAGATAATTCACCCCTCCACTTT
d_call: TRBD1; j_call: TRBJ2-5; clone_size: -; v_call: TRBV7-9; cdr3_aa: CASSLFPGGDGKETQYF; cdr3_nt: TGTGCCAGCAGCTTATTCCCAGGGGGCGATGGAAAAGAGACCCAGTACTTC
d_call: -; j_call: TRBJ1-2; clone_size: -; v_call: TRBV7-2; cdr3_aa: CASSLNFRGQNTF; cdr3_nt: TGTGCCAGCAGCTTAAATTTTAGGGGACAAAACACCTTC
d_call: TRBD1; j_call: TRBJ1-1; clone_size: -; v_call: TRBV7-9; cdr3_aa: CASSLGGTGYTEAFF; cdr3_nt: TGTGCCAGCAGCTTAGGCGGGACAGGTTACACTGAAGCTTTCTTT
d_call: TRBD1; j_call: TRBJ2-7; clone_size: -; v_call: TRBV7-8; cdr3_aa: CASTMEDRGYEQYF; cdr3_nt: TGTGCCAGTACCATGGAGGACAGGGGCTACGAGCAGTACTTC
d_call: TRBD1; j_call: TRBJ1-1; clone_size: -; v_call: TRBV28; cdr3_aa: CASNPEDRGGTEAFF; cdr3_nt: TGTGCCAGCAATCCTGAAGACAGGGGGGGCACTGAAGCTTTCTTT
d_call: TRBD1; j_call: TRBJ1-1; clone_size: once; v_call: TRBV19; cdr3_aa: CASSILGSGTGLLVTEAFF; cdr3_nt: TGTGCCAGTAGTATCCTCGGCTCCGGGACAGGGTTATTAGTGACTGAAGCTTTCTTT
d_call: TRBD1; j_call: TRBJ1-2; clone_size: -; v_call: TRBV7-9; cdr3_aa: CATPTGTDLYGYTF; cdr3_nt: TGTGCCACCCCAACCGGGACAGATTTGTATGGCTACACCTTC
d_call: -; j_call: TRBJ2-2; clone_size: -; v_call: TRBV7-8; cdr3_aa: CASKKGQPLNTGELFF; cdr3_nt: TGTGCCAGCAAAAAGGGGCAGCCCCTGAACACCGGGGAGCTGTTTTTT
d_call: -; j_call: TRBJ1-1; clone_size: few; v_call: TRBV11-1; cdr3_aa: CASSVTVNTEAFF; cdr3_nt: TGTGCCAGCAGCGTTACAGTGAACACTGAAGCTTTCTTT
d_call: -; j_call: TRBJ2-7; clone_size: -; v_call: TRBV19; cdr3_aa: CASSIGSSYEQYF; cdr3_nt: TGTGCCAGTAGTATTGGCAGCTCCTACGAGCAGTACTTC